A single sample is the source of the 32 T cell receptor beta chains below, sequenced in a study of blood T cell repertoires in COVID-19. TCRdb's table, derived via immunoSEQ multiplex PCR, lists solely in-frame clones and lacks some. The repertoire holds approximately 90,000 clones, with just under 85% as singletons. Sequencing was done on a sample of peripheral blood. All receptors derive from a man aged 50 to 59 with acute or convalescent COVID-19.

The rearrangement joins TRBV29-1 to TRBJ1-1; 8 bases are a match to TRBD1. In germline, CDR1 is SQVTM, CDR2 ANQGSEA. V lost 4 bases to trimming and J lost 1 base; unmatched junction nucleotides: 5. The CDR3 has 14 amino acids. The CDR3 DNA reads as TGCAGCGTTGGACAGGGGAGACAGAACACTGAAGCTTTCTTT. Protein sequence: CSVGQGRQNTEAFF.

The V gene is TRBV7-2, the J gene TRBJ2-5, with D uncertain. The V gene's germline CDR1 is SGHTA and CDR2 FQGNSA. This CDR3 region has 14 residues. V was trimmed by 1 base and J by 7 bases, leaving 13 bases between them. The CDR3 sequence: CASSLVSSGATQYF. The DNA for the CDR3 is TGTGCCAGCAGCTTAGTTTCTAGTGGCGCGACCCAGTACTTC.

The rearrangement links TRBV28 to TRBJ2-5, with a tentative D call TRBD2 (5 bases). V gave up 7 bases and J gave up 1 base, with 7 bases separating them. CDR1 MDHEN and CDR2 SYDVKM come from the germline V gene. The CDR3 spans 12 residues. The CDR3 loop is CASIGSQETQYF. CDR3 coding DNA: TGTGCCAGCATTGGGAGCCAAGAGACCCAGTACTTC.

The genes are TRBV5-1 and TRBJ2-5; 7 nucleotides align to TRBD2. V gave up 1 base and J gave up 5 bases; unmatched junction bases: 11. The germline V gene encodes CDR1 SGHRS and CDR2 YFSETQ. This CDR3 comprises 16 residues. CDR3 sequence: CASSLTGTGGGETQYF. The CDR3 DNA reads as TGCGCCAGCAGCTTGACCGGGACGGGAGGCGGCGAGACCCAGTACTTC.

This clone was seen just once. This sequence joins TRBV28 and TRBJ2-1; D is perhaps TRBD1 (6 bases). CDR1 is MDHEN and CDR2 is SYDVKM in the germline V gene. V dropped 5 bases and J dropped 4 bases, with 9 bases sitting between them. This CDR3 is 13 amino acids long. The CDR3 loop is CASSKTGYNEQFF. Written as DNA, the CDR3 is TGTGCCAGCAGTAAGACAGGATACAATGAGCAGTTCTTC.

V and J are TRBV19 and TRBJ2-2; a weak D match, TRBD1 (6 bases). Germline CDR1 reads LNHDA; CDR2 reads SQIVND (reference sequence). Trimming stripped 1 base from V and 5 bases from J, with 17 bases between. The CDR3 loop spans 17 amino acids. The CDR3, as DNA: TGTGCCAGTAGTATAGGTGGGGGCGAGGCTGTAACCGGGGAGCTGTTTTTT. Translation gives CASSIGGGEAVTGELFF.

V and J are TRBV7-6 and TRBJ2-2; 8 bases fit TRBD1. V lost 4 bases and J lost 1; bases outside the gene matches: 2. The germline V gene encodes CDR1 SGHVS and CDR2 FNYEAQ. The CDR3 covers 15 residues. Here the CDR3 reads CASSSGTGNTGELFF. The DNA for the CDR3 is TGTGCCAGCAGCTCCGGGACAGGGAACACCGGGGAGCTGTTTTTT.

This chain links TRBV15 with TRBJ2-1; 11 bases are shared with TRBD2. V lost 3 bases and J lost 3; bases outside the gene matches: 1. The CDR3 has 15 amino acids. Germline lookup yields CDR1 LNHNV and CDR2 YYDKDF (reference sequence). As DNA, the CDR3 is TGTGCCACCAGCAGGACTAGCGGGGACTACAATGAGCAGTTCTTC. Its protein is CATSRTSGDYNEQFF.

V gene TRBV9 combines with J gene TRBJ2-7; D is possibly TRBD2 (6 bases). The CDR3 runs 14 residues. V was clipped by 0 bases and J by 6 bases, with 13 bases between them. CDR1 SGDLS and CDR2 YYNGEE come from the germline V gene. The CDR3 DNA follows: TGTGCCAGCAGCGTAGGTCCGGGGACTGCCGAGCAGTACTTC. This codes for CASSVGPGTAEQYF.

This chain connects TRBV6-4 to TRBJ2-3, with TRBD2 identical over 8 bases. Looked up from germline, CDR1 is MRHNA and CDR2 is SNTAGT. Trimming removed 10 bases from V and 3 bases from J; junction bases left unmatched: 6. This CDR3 region has 13 residues. The CDR3 sequence is CATPTSVTDTQYF. CDR3 DNA sequence: TGTGCCACCCCGACTAGCGTTACAGATACGCAGTATTTT.

CDR3 DNA: TGTGCCAGCAGTGAGTTAGCGGGAGGGCCAGGGAATGAGCAGTTCTTC. It specifies CASSELAGGPGNEQFF. The V and J genes are TRBV2 and TRBJ2-1, with 11 bases fitting TRBD2. The length of the CDR3 is 16 residues. The junction had 8 bases not matched to a gene; V was cut back by 3 bases and J by 7 bases. Looked up from germline, CDR1 is SNHLY and CDR2 is FYNNEI. Variable domain in full (rest from reference TRBV2 and TRBJ2-1): EPEVTQTPSHQVTQMGQEVILRCVPISNHLYFYWYRQILGQKVEFLVSFYNNEISEKSEIFDDQFSVERPDGSNFTLKIRSTKLEDSAMYFCASSELAGGPGNEQFFGPGTRLTVL.

This clone was seen a single time. The chain has TRBV19 and TRBJ1-2; D remains unclear. This CDR3 has 13 amino acids. The V end lost 5 bases, the J end lost 3 bases, and 10 bases lay between the germline ends. Germline lookup yields CDR1 LNHDA and CDR2 SQIVND (reference sequence). CDR3 coding DNA: TGTGCCAGTAGTGACACGAGCCACTATGGCTACACCTTC. Residues: CASSDTSHYGYTF.

The chain links TRBV4-3 to TRBJ1-2; weak D call: TRBD1 (5 bases). With 4 bases removed from V and 3 bases from J, the gap between germline ends came to 15 bases. The CDR3 runs to 15 residues. Germline lookup yields CDR1 LGHNA and CDR2 YSLEER. CDR3 DNA: TGCGCCAGCAGCCGGGGTAGGGGTGATCACTATGGCTACACCTTC. Translating it yields CASSRGRGDHYGYTF.

This clone occurred once. V gene TRBV11-2 combines with J gene TRBJ1-3; no clear D. Germline V gene sequence: CDR1 SGHAT, CDR2 FQNNGV. The V and J ends lost 1 base and 7 bases respectively, with 5 bases between them. CDR3 length: 12 amino acids. This chain's CDR3 is CASSLVANTIYF. As DNA, the CDR3 is TGTGCCAGCAGCTTAGTTGCGAACACCATATATTTT.

The V and J genes are TRBV6-1 and TRBJ2-1; 8 bases fit TRBD1. Losses at the gene ends were 3 bases for V and 2 bases for J; bases not matched to a gene: 6. The germline V gene encodes CDR1 MNHNS and CDR2 SASEGT. CDR3 length: 16 amino acids. In DNA form, the CDR3 reads TGTGCCAGCAGTGATGTGCAGGGGGCCGCCTACAATGAGCAGTTCTTC. Its protein is CASSDVQGAAYNEQFF.

V is TRBV4-1 and J is TRBJ1-1, with 8 bases fitting TRBD1. Germline assignment: CDR1 MGHRA and CDR2 YSYEKL. The ends lost 2 bases at V and 5 bases at J; junction bases unmatched: 7. The CDR3 loop spans 15 amino acids. The CDR3 sequence is CASSQLTTGATEAFF. DNA of the CDR3: TGCGCCAGCAGCCAACTTACGACAGGGGCAACTGAAGCTTTCTTT.

The chain links TRBV5-1 to TRBJ1-1, with a tentative D call TRBD1 (5 bases). V was shortened by 0 bases and J by 6 bases, with 12 bases between the two germline ends. The germline V gene encodes CDR1 SGHRS and CDR2 YFSETQ. This CDR3 comprises 14 residues. The CDR3 region has the DNA TGCGCCAGCAGCTTGGGTGTGACAGAGGCTGAAGCTTTCTTT. This translates into CASSLGVTEAEAFF.

The chain is built from TRBV19 and TRBJ1-2; tentative D call: TRBD1 (6 bases). The CDR3 runs to 15 residues. V dropped 2 bases and J dropped 2 bases, with 12 bases sitting between them. Germline V gives CDR1 LNHDA, CDR2 SQIVND (reference sequence). CDR3: CASSISQGVNYGYTF. The CDR3 DNA is TGTGCCAGTAGTATATCACAGGGAGTCAACTATGGCTACACCTTC.

The chain joins TRBV7-2 to TRBJ1-6, with 8 bases identical to TRBD1. From germline, CDR1 is SGHTA and CDR2 FQGNSA. With V trimmed by 1 base and J by 9 bases, 5 bases remained unmatched. The CDR3 loop spans 15 amino acids. For the CDR3, the DNA is TGTGCCAGCAGCTTAGGGACAGGGTTGGGTTCACCCCTCCACTTT. It is translated as CASSLGTGLGSPLHF.

The V call is TRBV7-7, the J call TRBJ2-2; 7 nucleotides align to TRBD2. The CDR3 is 14 amino acids. The V and J ends lost 4 bases and 7 bases, in that order; junction bases with no gene match: 6. Germline lookup yields CDR1 SSHAT and CDR2 FNYEAQ (reference sequence). As DNA, the CDR3 is TGTGCCAGCAGCTCCCACGGGGGGAGCGGGGAGCTGTTTTTT. Its translation is CASSSHGGSGELFF. Combining the CDR3 with reference TRBV7-7 and TRBJ2-2 gives the whole variable domain GAGVSQSPRYKVTKRGQDVTLRCDPISSHATLYWYQQALGQGPEFLTYFNYEAQPDKSGLPSDRFSAERPEGSISTLTIQRTEQRDSAMYRCASSSHGGSGELFFGEGSRLTVL.

The chain is built from TRBV10-3 and TRBJ1-4, with TRBD1 matching over 8 bases. V gave up 0 bases and J gave up 9 bases; unmatched junction bases: 6. This CDR3 spans 15 amino acids. Germline V lookup: CDR1 ENHRY, CDR2 SYGVKD. CDR3 in amino acids: CAISESGQANQKLFF. The CDR3 DNA sequence: TGTGCCATCAGTGAGTCGGGACAGGCAAATCAAAAACTGTTTTTT.

The chain links TRBV7-2 to TRBJ2-1; 7 positions match TRBD1. There are 16 residues in the CDR3. Germline values: CDR1 SGHTA, CDR2 FQGNSA. The ends lost 5 bases at V and 4 bases at J; junction bases unmatched: 11. CDR3 nucleotide sequence: TGTGCCAGCAGCAGCACTACCGGGACAGCATACAATGAGCAGTTCTTC. Protein: CASSSTTGTAYNEQFF.

The J gene is TRBJ2-6, the V gene TRBV19; the match to TRBD1 covers 8 bases. V lost 10 bases, J lost 0 bases, and 5 bases stayed unmatched. Germline values: CDR1 LNHDA, CDR2 SQIVND (reference sequence). The CDR3 loop spans 15 amino acids. In DNA, the CDR3 is TGTGCCACGACAGGGGCCCCCTCTGGGGCCAACGTCCTGACTTTC. Encoded protein: CATTGAPSGANVLTF.

The chain combines TRBV7-9 with TRBJ2-5; 8 bases map to TRBD2. Germline CDR1 reads SEHNR; CDR2 reads FQNEAQ (reference sequence). CDR3 length equals 15 residues. The ends lost 5 bases at V and 1 base at J; junction bases unmatched: 6. The CDR3 nucleotides read TGTGCCAGCAGCCCAGTAAGCGGGAGCCAAGAGACCCAGTACTTC. Its translation is CASSPVSGSQETQYF.

The chain uses TRBV6-6 and TRBJ1-2; a weak D match, TRBD1 (6 bases). Germline CDR1 MNHNY, CDR2 SVGAGI (reference sequence). V lost 5 bases and J 6 bases, leaving 10 bases between the germline ends. This CDR3 has 12 amino acids. CDR3 sequence (DNA): TGTGCCAGCAGTGGCCAGGGGAATGGCTACACCTTC. It translates to CASSGQGNGYTF.

The rearrangement uses TRBV11-2 and TRBJ1-1; D ambiguous. In germline, CDR1 is SGHAT, CDR2 FQNNGV. The CDR3 runs 15 residues. Trimming took off 0 bases at V and 3 bases at J, with 11 bases between the two ends. In DNA, the CDR3 is TGTGCCAGCAGCTTAGATTCGCAGTTCCACACTGAAGCTTTCTTT. This translates into CASSLDSQFHTEAFF.

The CDR3 DNA sequence: TGTGCCAGCAGCTTAGAGGGCCCAGACTACAATGAGCAGTTCTTC. It translates to CASSLEGPDYNEQFF. The chain has TRBV11-2 and TRBJ2-1; D ambiguous. Germline V CDR1 and CDR2: SGHAT, FQNNGV. CDR3 size: 15 residues. The germline V and J ends were trimmed by 0 bases and 3 bases, with 9 bases remaining between them.

The chain has TRBV30 and TRBJ2-7; no reliable D call. Trimming took 0 bases from V and 3 from J, leaving 6 bases between them. The germline gives CDR1 GTSNPN, CDR2 SVGIG (reference sequence). The CDR3 loop spans 12 amino acids. This CDR3 is CAWSVNSYEQYF. The CDR3 DNA reads TGTGCCTGGAGTGTAAACAGCTACGAGCAGTACTTC. Combining the CDR3 with reference TRBV30 and TRBJ2-7 gives the whole variable domain SQTIHQWPATLVQPVGSPLSLECTVEGTSNPNLYWYRQAAGRGLQLLFYSVGIGQISSEVPQNLSASRPQDRQFILSSKKLLLSDSGFYLCAWSVNSYEQYFGPGTRLTVT.

The rearrangement joins TRBV6-6 to TRBJ2-7, with D uncertain. Germline V lookup: CDR1 MNHNY, CDR2 SVGAGI (reference sequence). This CDR3 has 13 residues. V lost 6 bases to trimming and J lost 3 bases, with 12 bases between them. Here the CDR3 reads CASSDPNSYEQYF. Written as DNA, the CDR3 is TGTGCCAGCAGCGACCCCAACAGCTACGAGCAGTACTTC.

The genes are TRBV3-1 (or the pseudogene TRBV3-2) and TRBJ2-7, with D tentatively TRBD2 (6 bases). CDR3 length: 21 amino acids. Trimming pared 2 bases from V and 7 bases from J, leaving 36 bases between. Germline V gene data show CDR1 as LGHDT and CDR2 as YNNKEL (reference sequence). CDR3 protein: CASSQWPGKSFGGTSVDEQYF. The CDR3 region has the DNA TGTGCCAGCAGCCAATGGCCCGGCAAATCCTTCGGGGGAACCTCCGTTGATGAGCAGTACTTC.

For the CDR3, the DNA is TGTGCCAGCTCACCGGAGCAGGGGTCGGACACTGAAGCTTTCTTT. It yields the protein CASSPEQGSDTEAFF. The chain uses TRBV18 and TRBJ1-1, with TRBD1 as a possible D gene (6 bases). The ends were cut back, 3 bases at V and 3 bases at J, with 14 bases in the middle. Germline V lookup: CDR1 KGHSH, CDR2 LQKENI. The CDR3 consists of 15 residues.

The rearrangement links TRBV7-9 to TRBJ2-7, with a possible D match to TRBD2 (6 bases). V lost 1 base to trimming and J lost 2 bases, with 9 bases between them. This CDR3 is 14 amino acids long. Germline CDR1 and CDR2: SEHNR and FQNEAQ (reference sequence). CDR3 sequence reads: CASSLGPGAYEQYF. The CDR3 region has the DNA TGTGCCAGCAGCTTAGGCCCGGGGGCCTACGAGCAGTACTTC.